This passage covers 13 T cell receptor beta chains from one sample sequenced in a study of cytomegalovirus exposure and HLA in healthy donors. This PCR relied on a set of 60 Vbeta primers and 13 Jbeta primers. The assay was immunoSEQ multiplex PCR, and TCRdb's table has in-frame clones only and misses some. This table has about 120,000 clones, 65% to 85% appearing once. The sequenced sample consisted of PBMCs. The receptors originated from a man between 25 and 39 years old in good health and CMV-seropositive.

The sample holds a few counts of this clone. CDR3 DNA sequence: TGTGCCAGCAGCACTACTAGCGGGCACGTGGAGCAGTTCTTC. Its translation is CASSTTSGHVEQFF. This chain connects TRBV4-2 to TRBJ2-1, with 9 nucleotides matching TRBD2. Germline trimming cut 5 bases from V and 10 bases from J; bases unmatched to any gene: 9. The length of the CDR3 is 14 residues. Germline-derived CDR1 and CDR2 are LGHNA and YNFKEQ.

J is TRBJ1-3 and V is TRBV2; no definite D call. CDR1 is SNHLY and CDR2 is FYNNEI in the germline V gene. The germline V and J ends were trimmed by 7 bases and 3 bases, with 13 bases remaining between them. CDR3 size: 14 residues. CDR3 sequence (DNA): TGTGCCAGCACGGCGGGTGGGGATGGAAACACCATATATTTT. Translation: CASTAGGDGNTIYF. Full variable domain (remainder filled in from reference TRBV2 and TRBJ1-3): EPEVTQTPSHQVTQMGQEVILRCVPISNHLYFYWYRQILGQKVEFLVSFYNNEISEKSEIFDDQFSVERPDGSNFTLKIRSTKLEDSAMYFCASTAGGDGNTIYFGEGSWLTVV.

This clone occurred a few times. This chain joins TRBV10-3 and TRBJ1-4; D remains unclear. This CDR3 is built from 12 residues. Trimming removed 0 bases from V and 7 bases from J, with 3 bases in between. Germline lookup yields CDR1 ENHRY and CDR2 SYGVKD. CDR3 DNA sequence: TGTGCCATCAGTGAGTCCCGTGAAAAACTGTTTTTT. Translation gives CAISESREKLFF.

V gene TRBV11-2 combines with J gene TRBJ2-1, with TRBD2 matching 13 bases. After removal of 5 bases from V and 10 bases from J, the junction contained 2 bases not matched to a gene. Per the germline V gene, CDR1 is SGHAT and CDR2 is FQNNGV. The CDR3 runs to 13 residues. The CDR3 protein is CASSPGLAGEQFF. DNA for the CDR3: TGTGCCAGCAGCCCGGGACTAGCGGGGGAGCAGTTCTTC.

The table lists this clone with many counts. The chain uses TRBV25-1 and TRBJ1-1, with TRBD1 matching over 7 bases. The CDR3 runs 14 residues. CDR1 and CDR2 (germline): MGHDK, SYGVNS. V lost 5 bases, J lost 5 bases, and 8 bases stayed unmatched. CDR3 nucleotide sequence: TGTGCCAGCAGTCCAAGGGCAGGGGGGACTGAAGCTTTCTTT. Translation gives CASSPRAGGTEAFF.

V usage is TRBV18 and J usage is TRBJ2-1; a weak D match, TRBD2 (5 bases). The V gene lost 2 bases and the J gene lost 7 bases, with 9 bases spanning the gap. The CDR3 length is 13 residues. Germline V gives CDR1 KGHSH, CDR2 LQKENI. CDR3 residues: CASSPGRGNEQFF. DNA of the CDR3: TGTGCCAGCTCACCAGGGCGCGGGAATGAGCAGTTCTTC.

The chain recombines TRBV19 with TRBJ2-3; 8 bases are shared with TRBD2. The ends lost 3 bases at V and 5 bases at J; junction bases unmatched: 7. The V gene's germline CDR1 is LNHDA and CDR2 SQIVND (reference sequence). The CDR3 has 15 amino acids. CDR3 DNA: TGTGCCAGTAGTATTTTCGGGGGGGCCTTAGATACGCAGTATTTT. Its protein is CASSIFGGALDTQYF.

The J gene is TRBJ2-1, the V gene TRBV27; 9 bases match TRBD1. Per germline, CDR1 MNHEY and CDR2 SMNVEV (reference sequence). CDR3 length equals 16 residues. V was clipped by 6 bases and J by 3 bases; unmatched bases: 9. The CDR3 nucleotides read TGTGCCAGCAGAGCCCTCGGGACAGGGCTCTACAATGAGCAGTTCTTC. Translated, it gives CASRALGTGLYNEQFF.

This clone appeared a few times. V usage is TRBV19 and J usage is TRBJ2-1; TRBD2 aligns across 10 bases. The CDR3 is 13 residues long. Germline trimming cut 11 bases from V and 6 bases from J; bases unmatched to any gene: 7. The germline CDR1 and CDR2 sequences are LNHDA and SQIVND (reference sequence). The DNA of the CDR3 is TGTGCCGCGAGTCTAGCGGGGGTCAATGAGCAGTTCTTC. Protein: CAASLAGVNEQFF.

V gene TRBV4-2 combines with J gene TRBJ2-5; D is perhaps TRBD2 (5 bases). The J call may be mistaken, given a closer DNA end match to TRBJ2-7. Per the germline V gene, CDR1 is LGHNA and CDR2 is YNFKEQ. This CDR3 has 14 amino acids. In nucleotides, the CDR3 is TGTGCCAGCAGCCGCCCCGGGATTCTTGGCGAGCAGTACTTC. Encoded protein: CASSRPGILGEQYF.

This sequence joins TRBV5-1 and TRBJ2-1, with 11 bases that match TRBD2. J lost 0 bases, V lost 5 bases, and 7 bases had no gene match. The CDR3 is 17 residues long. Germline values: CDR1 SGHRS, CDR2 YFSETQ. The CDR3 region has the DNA TGCGCCAGCAGTAGGGGACTAGCGGAAAACTCCTACAATGAGCAGTTCTTC. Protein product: CASSRGLAENSYNEQFF.

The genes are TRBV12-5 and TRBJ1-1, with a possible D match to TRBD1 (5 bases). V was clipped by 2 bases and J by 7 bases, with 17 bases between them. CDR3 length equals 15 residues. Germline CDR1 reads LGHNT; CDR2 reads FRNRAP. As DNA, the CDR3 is TGTGCTAGTGGTTTGCCTCAGGGTCCCGGGGGTGAAGCTTTCTTT. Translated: CASGLPQGPGGEAFF.

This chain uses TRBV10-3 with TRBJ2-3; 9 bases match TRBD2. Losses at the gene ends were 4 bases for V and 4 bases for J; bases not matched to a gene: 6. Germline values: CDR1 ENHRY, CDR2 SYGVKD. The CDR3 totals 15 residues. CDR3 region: CAISVPSGGSDTQYF. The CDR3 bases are TGTGCCATCAGTGTTCCCAGCGGGGGGTCAGATACGCAGTATTTT.